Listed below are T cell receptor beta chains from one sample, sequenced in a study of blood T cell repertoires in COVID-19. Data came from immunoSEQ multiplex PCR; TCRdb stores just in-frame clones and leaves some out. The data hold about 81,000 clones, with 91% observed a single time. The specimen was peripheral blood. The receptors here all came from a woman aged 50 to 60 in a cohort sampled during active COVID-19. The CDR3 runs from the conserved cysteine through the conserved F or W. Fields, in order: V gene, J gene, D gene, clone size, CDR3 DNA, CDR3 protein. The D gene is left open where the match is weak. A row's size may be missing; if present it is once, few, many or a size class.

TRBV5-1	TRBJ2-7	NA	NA	TGCGCCAGCAGCCAGGTCCGGGGGGCGTCCTACGAGCAGTACTTC	CASSQVRGASYEQYF
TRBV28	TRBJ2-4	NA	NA	TGTGCCAGCATAGGGGGGGTGGGAAACATTCAGTACTTC	CASIGGVGNIQYF
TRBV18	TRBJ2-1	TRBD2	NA	TGTGCCAGCTCACGGCGGAGGGAGGGCAATGAGCAGTTCTTC	CASSRRREGNEQFF
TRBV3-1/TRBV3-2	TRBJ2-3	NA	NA	TGTGCCAGCAGCCAATTCAGGGCCTCCCCCAGGGCTGTTAGCACAGATACGCAGTATTTT	CASSQFRASPRAVSTDTQYF
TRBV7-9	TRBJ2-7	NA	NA	TGTGCCAGCAGCTCGGGGGACAGCTACGAGCAGTACTTC	CASSSGDSYEQYF
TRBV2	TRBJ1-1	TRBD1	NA	TGTGCCAGCAGTGAAGCGGCAGGGGGCAGGAACACTGAAGCTTTCTTT	CASSEAAGGRNTEAFF
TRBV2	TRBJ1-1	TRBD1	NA	TGTGCCAGCAGTGGACAGGGGGCGCGTAGTTCTGAAGCTTTCTTT	CASSGQGARSSEAFF
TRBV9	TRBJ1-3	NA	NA	TGTGCCAGCAGCGTAGAGTCGGGGACTGGAAACACCATATATTTT	CASSVESGTGNTIYF
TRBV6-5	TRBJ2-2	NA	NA	TGTGCCAGCAGTTACTCCATCAGGGGGGACACCGGGGAGCTGTTTTTT	CASSYSIRGDTGELFF
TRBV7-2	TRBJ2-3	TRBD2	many	TGTGCCAGCAGCTCTCATCCTAGCGGGGGGGCAAGAGATACGCAGTATTTT	CASSSHPSGGARDTQYF